This entry describes one T cell receptor beta chain. As yet, its antigen is unknown. These data are taken from a study of cytomegalovirus exposure and HLA in healthy donors. General study points: In a later analysis, at a false discovery rate of 0.05, roughly 18,000 TCR beta sequences were associated with HLA alleles. Later analysis showed TCR association rates varying by HLA locus, highest for DRB1 and lowest for HLA-C. In an earlier analysis, most TCR beta V segments were productive about 87% or about 30% of the time.

Primers included in the PCR were 60 Vbeta and 13 Jbeta primers. Generated by immunoSEQ multiplex PCR, the TCRdb table keeps only in-frame clones and is missing some. The sample has 150,000 to 200,000 clones. Per the germline V gene, CDR1 is SEHNR and CDR2 is FQNEAQ (reference sequence). The junction had 8 bases not matched to a gene; V was cut back by 2 bases and J by 4 bases. The CDR3 sequence is 17 residues long. The sequence was collected from a woman aged 18-29 years in good health and CMV-seropositive. Sequencing used PBMCs. The rearrangement links TRBV7-9 to TRBJ2-1; 10 bases map to TRBD2. In nucleotides, the CDR3 is TGTGCCAGCAGCTTATTAGCGGGAGGAAGTACGTACAATGAGCAGTTCTTC. It specifies CASSLLAGGSTYNEQFF.